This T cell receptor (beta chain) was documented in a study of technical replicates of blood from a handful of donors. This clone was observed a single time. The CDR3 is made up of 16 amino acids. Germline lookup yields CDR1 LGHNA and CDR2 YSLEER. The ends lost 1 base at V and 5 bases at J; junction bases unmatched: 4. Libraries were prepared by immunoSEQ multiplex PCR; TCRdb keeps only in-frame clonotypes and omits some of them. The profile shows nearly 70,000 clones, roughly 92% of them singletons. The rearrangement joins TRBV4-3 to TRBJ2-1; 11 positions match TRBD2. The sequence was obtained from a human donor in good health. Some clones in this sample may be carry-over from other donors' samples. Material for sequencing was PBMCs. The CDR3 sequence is CASSQGTSGSNNEQFF. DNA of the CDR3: TGCGCCAGCAGCCAAGGTACTAGCGGGAGTAACAATGAGCAGTTCTTC.